Given below is one T cell receptor (beta chain) in context. No antigen is known for it. The germline CDR1 and CDR2 sequences are SQVTM and ANQGSEA. V lost 4 bases and J lost 0; bases outside the gene matches: 2. CDR3 size: 14 residues. These data originate in a study of T-cell memory formation after mild COVID-19. Across the whole study: Among the donors, TCR clusters were largely specific to each donor. Study outcomes and limitations: The study found balanced CD4/CD8 in clones contracting day 15 to 85 and a CD4+ lean in later expanders.

A 5'RACE reaction primed in the constant segment made cDNA libraries of TCR alpha and TCR beta, and these carried sample barcodes and UMIs. TCRdb redid the calling of the 5' RACE reads with MiXCR, one entry per CDR3 protein. The sample holds approximately 150,000 distinct CDR3 sequences, 14% seen once. Specimen: PBMCs or a T cell subset sorted from them (not recorded which). The TCR comes from an adult woman who had mild COVID-19 (a few samples of this study predate the infection). Cell type and time point are not known. The rearrangement joins TRBV29-1 to TRBJ2-3; 9 bases are shared with TRBD2. CDR3 sequence reads: CSVVSGSSTDTQYF. The CDR3 nucleotides read TGCAGCGTTGTTAGCGGGAGTAGCACAGATACGCAGTATTTT.